The clone carrying this TCR beta chain was seen repeatedly, ten times or more. Its matching antigen is unknown. Construction of the TCRbeta library involved unique molecular identifiers. TCRdb independently ran MiXCR on the PCR reads; one entry per CDR3 protein. The sample has around 2,800 distinct CDR3 sequences, roughly 10% seen once; the top ten hold less than 80%. This specimen comes from a study of T-cell reconstitution after alpha-beta-depleted transplantation in children. Findings of the study overall: Reported findings indicate that, about two months after transplant, alpha-beta T cells came from several hundred expanded clones, which were derived from non-depleted graft cells. Some patients owed their high day-60 TCRbeta diversity to surviving recipient T cells and thymic progenitors. Newly generated T cells supplied most T-cell counts and diversity one year post-transplant.

V was pared by 4 bases and J by 5 bases, with 14 bases between. The CDR3 consists of 13 residues. Germline V gene lookup returns CDR1 SQVTM and CDR2 ANQGSEA. The sample in question was PBMCs, mostly from graft donor cells, obtained 360 days after TCRalphabeta/CD19-depleted stem cell transplant. This clonotype was sampled from a patient under 10 years old who had a stem cell transplant for inherited bone marrow failure, so the T cells may come from the graft donor. This chain uses TRBV29-1 with TRBJ2-5; D may be TRBD1 (5 bases). The CDR3 is CSVGVGVGETQYF. CDR3 coding DNA: TGCAGCGTTGGTGTAGGGGTGGGGGAGACCCAGTACTTC.